The 28 T cell receptor beta chains in this list originate from one sample, sequenced in a study of blood T cell repertoires in COVID-19. Libraries were prepared by immunoSEQ multiplex PCR; TCRdb keeps only in-frame clonotypes and omits some of them. The table shows more than 95,000 clones, with roughly 84% occurring only once. Input material: peripheral blood. Receptors were obtained from a woman aged 55-70 years in a cohort sampled during active or convalescent COVID-19.

J is TRBJ2-3 and V is TRBV5-1; 8 bases fit TRBD2. Germline CDR1 reads SGHRS; CDR2 reads YFSETQ. The CDR3 totals 14 residues. Trimming at V came to 2 bases and at J to 4 bases, leaving 3 bases not matched to a gene. The CDR3 here is CASSLAGVADTQYF. DNA of the CDR3: TGCGCCAGCAGCTTAGCGGGGGTGGCAGATACGCAGTATTTT.

The chain carries TRBV10-3 and TRBJ2-3, with 10 bases lining up with TRBD2. Germline trimming cut 5 bases from V and 3 bases from J; bases unmatched to any gene: 5. CDR1 and CDR2 (germline): ENHRY, SYGVKD. The CDR3 has 15 residues. The CDR3 DNA sequence: TGTGCCATCAGTCTTCTAGCGGGGGAAACAGATACGCAGTATTTT. Its translation is CAISLLAGETDTQYF.

This clone was observed a single time. The rearrangement joins TRBV3-1 (or the pseudogene TRBV3-2) to TRBJ1-2; 11 bases map to TRBD1. This CDR3 has 15 amino acids. V dropped 4 bases and J dropped 8; count of bases not matched to a gene: 9. CDR1 LGHDT and CDR2 YNNKEL come from the germline V gene (reference sequence). CDR3 nucleotides: TGTGCCAGCAGCCCAGGGGGGACAGGGGGGAGAGGCTACACCTTC. It translates to CASSPGGTGGRGYTF.

V gene TRBV2 combines with J gene TRBJ1-2; D is unresolved. Germline V gives CDR1 SNHLY, CDR2 FYNNEI. There are 15 residues in the CDR3. Trimming stripped 2 bases from V and 6 bases from J, with 16 bases between. The CDR3 DNA reads as TGTGCCAGCAGTGAATCGCACAGCTCAAGGAATGGCTACACCTTC. Protein product: CASSESHSSRNGYTF.

The chain combines TRBV10-3 with TRBJ2-1; 10 bases agree with TRBD2. V was clipped by 0 bases and J by 0 bases; unmatched bases: 8. The V gene's germline CDR1 is ENHRY and CDR2 SYGVKD. CDR3 length equals 19 residues. Written as DNA, the CDR3 is TGTGCCATCAGTGAGTCAAGGGCTAGCGGGAGATCCTCCTACAATGAGCAGTTCTTC. Residues: CAISESRASGRSSYNEQFF.

The rearrangement uses TRBV30 and TRBJ1-4, with D perhaps matching TRBD1 (5 bases). This CDR3 is 14 amino acids long. V gave up 0 bases and J gave up 13 bases, with 18 bases separating them. CDR1 and CDR2 from the germline V gene are GTSNPN and SVGIG (reference sequence). The CDR3 sequence is CAWSVGDSRGGLFF. As DNA, the CDR3 is TGTGCCTGGAGTGTAGGTGACTCCCGGGGGGGACTGTTTTTT.

The CDR3 DNA reads TGTGCCAGCAGCCAAGGATCCGGGTTGGGTTCACCCCTCCACTTT. Its protein product is CASSQGSGLGSPLHF. The rearrangement links TRBV3-1 (or the pseudogene TRBV3-2) to TRBJ1-6; D is uncertain. The germline CDR1 and CDR2 sequences are LGHDT and YNNKEL (reference sequence). CDR3 length equals 15 residues. The V end lost 1 base, the J end lost 9 bases, and 13 bases lay between the germline ends.

This clone was counted once. The chain links TRBV2 to TRBJ1-6; tentative D call: TRBD1 (5 bases). This CDR3 comprises 16 residues. Trimming took off 0 bases at V and 8 bases at J, with 14 bases between the two ends. Germline assignment: CDR1 SNHLY and CDR2 FYNNEI. The CDR3 DNA reads as TGTGCCAGCAGTGAAGCGGTCAGGGTAGCAGATTCACCCCTCCACTTT. This sequence encodes CASSEAVRVADSPLHF. Full variable domain (rest looked up from reference TRBV2 and TRBJ1-6): EPEVTQTPSHQVTQMGQEVILRCVPISNHLYFYWYRQILGQKVEFLVSFYNNEISEKSEIFDDQFSVERPDGSNFTLKIRSTKLEDSAMYFCASSEAVRVADSPLHFGNGTRLTVT.

The gene calls are TRBV28 and TRBJ1-2; the match to TRBD1 covers 8 bases. CDR1 and CDR2 from the germline V gene are MDHEN and SYDVKM. CDR3 length equals 14 residues. V lost 2 bases, J lost 4 bases, and 3 bases stayed unmatched. Here the CDR3 DNA reads TGTGCCAGCAGTTTAGCCGACAGGGGCTATGGCTACACCTTC. Encoded protein: CASSLADRGYGYTF.

This clone has a single count. This rearrangement joins TRBV5-1 to TRBJ1-4; D is perhaps TRBD1 (6 bases). The CDR3 runs to 13 residues. Germline values: CDR1 SGHRS, CDR2 YFSETQ. The V and J ends lost 4 bases and 17 bases respectively, with 21 bases between them. The CDR3 sequence is CASSDQGIPNLFF. The CDR3 nucleotides are TGCGCCAGCAGCGATCAGGGGATCCCAAACCTATTTTTT. Full variable domain (remainder filled in from reference TRBV5-1 and TRBJ1-4): KAGVTQTPRYLIKTRGQQVTLSCSPISGHRSVSWYQQTPGQGLQFLFEYFSETQRNKGNFPGRFSGRQFSNSRSEMNVSTLELGDSALYLCASSDQGIPNLFFGSGTQLSVL.

J is TRBJ1-1 and V is TRBV5-4, with D tentatively TRBD1 (6 bases). Germline V gives CDR1 SGHNT, CDR2 YYREEE (reference sequence). V gave up 1 base and J gave up 5 bases, with 15 bases separating them. The CDR3 consists of 15 residues. As DNA, the CDR3 is TGTGCCAGCAGCTTGCCGAGGGGGTCGGGAACTGAAGCTTTCTTT. Protein product: CASSLPRGSGTEAFF.

The J gene is TRBJ1-5, the V gene TRBV18; D unresolved. This CDR3 has 14 residues. Germline-derived CDR1 and CDR2 are KGHSH and LQKENI. Between the trimmed V and J ends, which lost 3 bases and 7 bases, there was a span of 13 bases. CDR3 nucleotides: TGTGCCAGCTCACCGAGCCGGGAAGGGCAGCCCCAGCATTTT. Translation: CASSPSREGQPQHF.

The chain carries TRBV7-9 and TRBJ1-1; tentatively, D is TRBD1 (6 bases). The CDR3 has 15 residues. Germline loops: CDR1 SEHNR, CDR2 FQNEAQ (reference sequence). Trimming took off 7 bases at V and 0 bases at J, with 15 bases between the two ends. DNA of the CDR3: TGTGCCAGCATGGCCAGGGGAAACATGAACACTGAAGCTTTCTTT. Its translation is CASMARGNMNTEAFF.

The chain couples TRBV28 to TRBJ1-6; no definite D call. Germline-derived CDR1 and CDR2 are MDHEN and SYDVKM. The CDR3 totals 16 residues. The V end was cut by 4 bases, the J end by 0 bases, with 10 bases between. The CDR3 loop reads CASSWSGSSYNSPLHF. The CDR3, as DNA: TGTGCCAGCAGTTGGAGTGGGAGCTCCTATAATTCACCCCTCCACTTT.

CDR3 sequence (DNA): TGTGCCAGTACGACGTCTAGCGGGAGGGCCCCGTACGAGCAGTACTTC. It translates to CASTTSSGRAPYEQYF. The rearrangement links TRBV19 to TRBJ2-7; 12 bases map to TRBD2. Germline V CDR1 and CDR2: LNHDA, SQIVND (reference sequence). The junction had 11 bases not matched to a gene; V was cut back by 7 bases and J by 4 bases. CDR3 length: 16 amino acids.

V and J are TRBV27 and TRBJ1-1; weak D call: TRBD1 (6 bases). Deletions cut 5 bases from V and 1 base from J, with 11 bases between. CDR1 MNHEY and CDR2 SMNVEV come from the germline V gene (reference sequence). The CDR3 is 14 amino acids. This CDR3 reads CASSPPGQNTEAFF. The CDR3 nucleotides are TGTGCCAGCAGTCCGCCGGGACAGAACACTGAAGCTTTCTTT.

This clone was observed once. The rearrangement uses TRBV4-1 and TRBJ1-1; D is unclear. This CDR3 is 12 amino acids long. With 3 bases removed from V and 3 bases from J, the gap between germline ends came to 5 bases. CDR1 and CDR2 from the germline V gene are MGHRA and YSYEKL. DNA of the CDR3: TGCGCCAGCAGCCAGGACTACACTGAAGCTTTCTTT. Its protein product is CASSQDYTEAFF.

The genes are TRBV7-3 and TRBJ2-1; 11 bases agree with TRBD2. From germline, CDR1 is SGHTA and CDR2 FQGTGA. V trimming: 4 bases; J trimming: 5 bases; junction bases outside the gene matches: 1. This CDR3 is 14 amino acids long. The CDR3 reads CASSSGLADNEQFF. The CDR3 DNA follows: TGTGCCAGCAGCTCGGGACTAGCGGACAATGAGCAGTTCTTC.

The chain is built from TRBV2 and TRBJ2-2; D call uncertain. CDR1 is SNHLY and CDR2 is FYNNEI in the germline V gene. The CDR3 runs to 15 residues. Trimming took 0 bases from V and 4 from J, leaving 9 bases between them. CDR3 sequence (DNA): TGTGCCAGCAGTGAAGCCCTGAGAAGCACCGGGGAGCTGTTTTTT. Residues: CASSEALRSTGELFF.

The rearrangement links TRBV6-6 to TRBJ2-5; D possibly corresponds to TRBD2 (5 bases). Germline assignment: CDR1 MNHNY and CDR2 SVGAGI (reference sequence). This CDR3 has 13 residues. The V end was cut by 6 bases, the J end by 10 bases, with 18 bases between. CDR3 in DNA: TGTGCCAGCAGGCCGGCGAGCGAGGGAATCCAGTACTTC. Encoded protein: CASRPASEGIQYF.

The rearrangement links TRBV5-5 to TRBJ1-2; the D is unclear. The CDR3 runs to 14 residues. Deletions cut 0 bases from V and 8 bases from J, with 14 bases between. CDR1 is SGHKS and CDR2 is YYEKEE in the germline V gene (reference sequence). This chain's CDR3 is CASSLVGSVGGYTF. DNA for the CDR3: TGTGCCAGCAGCTTGGTCGGGAGCGTGGGCGGCTACACCTTC.

The chain links TRBV3-1 (or the pseudogene TRBV3-2) to TRBJ2-7; TRBD2 matches 8 bases. The V gene end was trimmed by 5 bases and the J gene end by 3 bases; junction bases not matched to a gene: 18. Germline CDR1 is LGHDT and CDR2 is YNNKEL (reference sequence). There are 18 residues in the CDR3. The CDR3 nucleotides read TGTGCCAGCAGCTACTATCTCGGCCCCGGGACTAGGGTCTACGAGCAGTACTTC. Translating it yields CASSYYLGPGTRVYEQYF.

The chain carries TRBV5-1 and TRBJ1-2; tentatively, D is TRBD1 (5 bases). The CDR3 runs to 15 residues. Germline V gene data show CDR1 as SGHRS and CDR2 as YFSETQ. Trimming shortened V by 4 bases and J by 8 bases, and 21 bases separated the two germline ends. CDR3 nucleotides: TGCGCCAGCAGCGCAGGAATGTGGCAGGGAGGAGGCTACACCTTC. This encodes CASSAGMWQGGGYTF.

The chain combines TRBV15 with TRBJ1-4; D is undetermined. This CDR3 is 14 amino acids long. The ends were cut back, 5 bases at V and 2 bases at J, with 9 bases in the middle. From germline, CDR1 is LNHNV and CDR2 YYDKDF (reference sequence). The CDR3 DNA sequence: TGTGCCACCAGCCCCAGGAGGACTAATGAAAAACTGTTTTTT. This translates into CATSPRRTNEKLFF.

CDR3 in amino acids: CASSLRDRGPFGPQYF. The DNA for the CDR3 is TGTGCCAGCAGTCTCCGGGACAGGGGCCCGTTTGGCCCGCAGTATTTT. The gene calls are TRBV2 and TRBJ2-3, with TRBD1 matching over 10 bases. Germline V gene lookup returns CDR1 SNHLY and CDR2 FYNNEI. V lost 5 bases and J lost 10; bases outside the gene matches: 15. The CDR3 loop spans 16 amino acids.

This chain joins TRBV12-3 or TRBV12-4 and TRBJ1-1; D unresolved. CDR3 length equals 13 residues. Trimming removed 3 bases at V and 1 base at J, with 6 bases between. This CDR3 reads CASSFGKNTEAFF. The CDR3 nucleotides are TGTGCCAGCAGTTTCGGGAAGAACACTGAAGCTTTCTTT.

The CDR3 is CASSSGLAPDTQYF. The CDR3 nucleotides read TGTGCCAGCAGCTCGGGACTAGCCCCAGATACGCAGTATTTT. The chain uses TRBV5-4 and TRBJ2-3, with 9 nucleotides matching TRBD2. Trimming removed 3 bases from V and 4 bases from J; junction bases left unmatched: 3. The CDR3 loop spans 14 amino acids. Germline CDR1 SGHNT, CDR2 YYREEE (reference sequence).

The V call is TRBV7-2, the J call TRBJ2-7; 9 nucleotides line up with TRBD2. Germline CDR1 and CDR2: SGHTA and FQGNSA. The CDR3 contains 16 residues. The V segment lost 1 base and the J segment 5 bases; nucleotides outside the gene matches: 9. CDR3 amino acids: CASSLVGLATSHEQYF. The CDR3 region has the DNA TGTGCCAGCAGCTTAGTGGGACTAGCTACTTCCCACGAGCAGTACTTC.